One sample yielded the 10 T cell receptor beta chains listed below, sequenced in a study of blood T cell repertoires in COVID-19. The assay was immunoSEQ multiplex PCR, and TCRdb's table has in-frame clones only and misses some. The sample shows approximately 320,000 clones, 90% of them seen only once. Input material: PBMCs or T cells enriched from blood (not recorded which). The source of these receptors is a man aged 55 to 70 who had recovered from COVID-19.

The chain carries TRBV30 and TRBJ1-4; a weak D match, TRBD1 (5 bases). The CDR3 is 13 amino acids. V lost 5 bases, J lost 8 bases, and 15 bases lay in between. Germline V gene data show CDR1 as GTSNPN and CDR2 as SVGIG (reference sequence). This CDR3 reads CAWGEGPGEKLFF. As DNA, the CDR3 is TGTGCCTGGGGAGAGGGGCCTGGGGAAAAACTGTTTTTT.

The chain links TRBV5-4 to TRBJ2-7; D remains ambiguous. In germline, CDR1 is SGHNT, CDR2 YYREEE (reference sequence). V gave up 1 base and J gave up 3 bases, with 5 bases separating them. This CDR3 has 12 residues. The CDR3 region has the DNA TGTGCCAGCAGCTTGTGGAGCTACGAGCAGTACTTC. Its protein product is CASSLWSYEQYF.

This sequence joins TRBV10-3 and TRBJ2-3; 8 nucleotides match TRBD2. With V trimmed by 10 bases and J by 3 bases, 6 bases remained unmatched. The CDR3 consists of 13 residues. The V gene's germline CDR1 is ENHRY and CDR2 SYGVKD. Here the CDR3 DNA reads TGTGCCAGTAGCGGGGAGACTACAGATACGCAGTATTTT. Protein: CASSGETTDTQYF.

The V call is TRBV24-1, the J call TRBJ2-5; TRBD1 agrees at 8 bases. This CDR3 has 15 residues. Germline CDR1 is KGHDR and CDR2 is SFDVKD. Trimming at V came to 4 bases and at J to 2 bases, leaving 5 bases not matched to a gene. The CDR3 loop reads CATSDRQGPQETQYF. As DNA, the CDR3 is TGTGCCACCAGTGACCGACAGGGGCCGCAAGAGACCCAGTACTTC.

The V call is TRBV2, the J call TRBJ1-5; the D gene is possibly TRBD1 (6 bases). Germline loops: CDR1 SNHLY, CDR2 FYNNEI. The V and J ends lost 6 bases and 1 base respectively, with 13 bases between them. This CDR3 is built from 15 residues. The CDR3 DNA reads TGTGCCAGCAGGCGATCTGGGACAAGCAATCAGCCCCAGCATTTT. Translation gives CASRRSGTSNQPQHF.

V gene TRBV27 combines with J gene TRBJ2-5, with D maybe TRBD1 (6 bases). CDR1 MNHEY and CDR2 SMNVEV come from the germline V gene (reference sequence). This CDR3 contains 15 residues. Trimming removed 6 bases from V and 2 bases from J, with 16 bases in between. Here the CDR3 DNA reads TGTGCCAGCAGCGTAGACTGGCAGGGGCAAGAGACCCAGTACTTC. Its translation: CASSVDWQGQETQYF.

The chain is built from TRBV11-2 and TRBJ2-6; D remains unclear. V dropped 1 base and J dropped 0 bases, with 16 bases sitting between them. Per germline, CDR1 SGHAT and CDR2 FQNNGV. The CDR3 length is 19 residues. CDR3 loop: CASSLGSVRFSSGANVLTF. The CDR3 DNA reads TGTGCCAGCAGCTTAGGTTCGGTCCGGTTTTCCTCTGGGGCCAACGTCCTGACTTTC.

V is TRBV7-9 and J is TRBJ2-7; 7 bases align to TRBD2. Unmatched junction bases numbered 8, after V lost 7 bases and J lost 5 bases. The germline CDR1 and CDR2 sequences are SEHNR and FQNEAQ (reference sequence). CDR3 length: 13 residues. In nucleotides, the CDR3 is TGTGCCAGCAACCCACCCCGGGGGGACGAGCAGTACTTC. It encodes CASNPPRGDEQYF.

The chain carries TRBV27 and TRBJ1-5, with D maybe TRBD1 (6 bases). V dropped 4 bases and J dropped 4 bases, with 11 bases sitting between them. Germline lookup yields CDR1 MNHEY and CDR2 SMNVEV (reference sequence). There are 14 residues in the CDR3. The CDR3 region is CASSWAGANQPQHF. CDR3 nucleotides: TGTGCCAGCAGTTGGGCAGGGGCAAATCAGCCCCAGCATTTT.

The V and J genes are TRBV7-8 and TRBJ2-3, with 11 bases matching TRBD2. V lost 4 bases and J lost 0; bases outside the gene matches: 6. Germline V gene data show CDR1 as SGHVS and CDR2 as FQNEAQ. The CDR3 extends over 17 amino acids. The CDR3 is CASSWEGLAASTDTQYF. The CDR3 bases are TGTGCCAGCAGCTGGGAGGGACTAGCGGCAAGCACAGATACGCAGTATTTT.